The 29 T cell receptor beta chains below were found in one sample sequenced in a study of blood T cell repertoires in COVID-19. Assay: immunoSEQ multiplex PCR; the TCRdb copy retains only in-frame clones and omits some. The table lists over 120,000 clones, around 80% of them singletons. The sequenced sample consisted of peripheral blood. The source is a man between 65 and 85 years old who had recovered from COVID-19.

The genes are TRBV7-9 and TRBJ2-1; D not certain. V was clipped by 9 bases and J by 0 bases, with 9 bases between them. This CDR3 has 13 residues. The germline V gene has CDR1 SEHNR and CDR2 FQNEAQ (reference sequence). CDR3 DNA sequence: TGTGCCAGAGGTAGCAGCTCCTACAATGAGCAGTTCTTC. Protein product: CARGSSSYNEQFF.

The genes are TRBV5-4 and TRBJ2-7; D is ambiguous. Trimming took 3 bases from V and 2 from J, leaving 9 bases between them. This CDR3 comprises 13 residues. The germline CDR1 and CDR2 sequences are SGHNT and YYREEE (reference sequence). The DNA for the CDR3 is TGTGCCAGCAGCTACAATGCTGCCTACGAGCAGTACTTC. This gives the protein CASSYNAAYEQYF.

The rearrangement uses TRBV6-5 and TRBJ1-1; D is possibly TRBD1 (5 bases). The CDR3 is 14 amino acids. Trimming pared 6 bases from V and 5 bases from J, leaving 16 bases between. Germline CDR1 reads MNHEY; CDR2 reads SVGAGI. CDR3 nucleotide sequence: TGTGCCAGCAGAGGGGATATGGGCTTGACTGAAGCTTTCTTT. Protein product: CASRGDMGLTEAFF.

This clone was counted a few times. The V gene is TRBV24-1, the J gene TRBJ2-2, with no clear D. This CDR3 region has 13 residues. Trimming took 9 bases from V and 2 from J, leaving 9 bases between them. Germline V gene data show CDR1 as KGHDR and CDR2 as SFDVKD. CDR3 loop: CATEESNTGELFF. For the CDR3, the DNA is TGTGCCACCGAGGAGAGCAACACCGGGGAGCTGTTTTTT.

This clone was recorded a few times. The V and J genes are TRBV5-6 and TRBJ2-7; 8 bases line up with TRBD2. Per germline, CDR1 SGHDT and CDR2 YYEEEE. J was trimmed by 0 bases and V by 0 bases; bases with no gene match: 2. The CDR3 is 15 residues long. CDR3 in amino acids: CASSLGLAGSYEQYF. DNA of the CDR3: TGTGCCAGCAGCTTGGGGCTAGCGGGCTCCTACGAGCAGTACTTC.

The rearrangement joins TRBV5-1 to TRBJ2-1, with 9 bases fitting TRBD1. The CDR3 is 17 amino acids. Germline values: CDR1 SGHRS, CDR2 YFSETQ. V shed 2 bases, J shed 9 bases, and the junction held 15 bases outside the gene matches. The chain's CDR3 is CASSLTGTGTEGSEQFF. The CDR3, as DNA: TGCGCCAGCAGCTTAACCGGGACAGGGACCGAAGGGAGTGAGCAGTTCTTC.

The chain links TRBV7-2 to TRBJ2-7, with 13 nucleotides matching TRBD2. Trimming removed 4 bases from V and 1 base from J; junction bases left unmatched: 10. Germline CDR1 is SGHTA and CDR2 is FQGNSA. There are 18 residues in the CDR3. CDR3 region: CASSSGLAGDDLSYEQYF. Here the CDR3 DNA reads TGTGCCAGCAGCTCCGGACTAGCGGGAGACGATTTATCCTACGAGCAGTACTTC.

The V gene is TRBV11-2, the J gene TRBJ2-1; D unresolved. Germline lookup yields CDR1 SGHAT and CDR2 FQNNGV. The CDR3 consists of 15 residues. V lost 2 bases, J lost 5 bases, and 13 bases lay in between. The CDR3 DNA reads TGTGCCAGCAGCTTATTGGTAATAGCAGACAATGAGCAGTTCTTC. It is translated as CASSLLVIADNEQFF. Combining the CDR3 with reference TRBV11-2 and TRBJ2-1 gives the whole variable domain EAGVAQSPRYKIIEKRQSVAFWCNPISGHATLYWYQQILGQGPKLLIQFQNNGVVDDSQLPKDRFSAERLKGVDSTLKIQPAKLEDSAVYLCASSLLVIADNEQFFGPGTRLTVL.

The rearrangement uses TRBV27 and TRBJ2-7, with 7 bases aligning to TRBD1. Germline V gene data show CDR1 as MNHEY and CDR2 as SMNVEV (reference sequence). The CDR3 sequence is 12 residues long. J gave up 3 bases and V 9 bases, and 5 bases lay outside the gene matches. Here the CDR3 reads CASRDSHYEQYF. The CDR3 DNA reads TGTGCCAGTAGGGACAGCCACTACGAGCAGTACTTC.

The rearrangement links TRBV10-3 to TRBJ2-2, with 10 bases matching TRBD2. V gave up 6 bases and J gave up 6 bases; unmatched junction bases: 7. Per germline, CDR1 ENHRY and CDR2 SYGVKD. This CDR3 region has 15 residues. Written as DNA, the CDR3 is TGTGCCATCAGACCTAGCGGGAGAGAGGCCGGGGAGCTGTTTTTT. It encodes CAIRPSGREAGELFF.

The rearrangement links TRBV6-1 to TRBJ2-5, with 9 positions matching TRBD1. Unmatched junction bases numbered 2, after V lost 1 base and J lost 2 bases. The CDR3 extends over 15 amino acids. Per germline, CDR1 MNHNS and CDR2 SASEGT. This CDR3 reads CASSEGDRAQETQYF. CDR3 in DNA: TGTGCCAGCAGTGAAGGGGACAGGGCTCAAGAGACCCAGTACTTC.

This chain's CDR3 is CASSHPRARTVDEQYF. DNA of the CDR3: TGTGCCAGCAGCCACCCACGTGCACGGACAGTTGACGAGCAGTACTTC. The J gene is TRBJ2-7, the V gene TRBV3-1 (or the pseudogene TRBV3-2); the D gene is possibly TRBD1 (6 bases). The CDR3 consists of 16 residues. CDR1 is LGHDT and CDR2 is YNNKEL in the germline V gene (reference sequence). V was pared by 3 bases and J by 5 bases, with 20 bases between.

This sequence joins TRBV2 and TRBJ2-1; the match to TRBD2 covers 9 bases. The ends lost 11 bases at V and 4 bases at J; junction bases unmatched: 6. CDR3 length: 13 amino acids. Per germline, CDR1 SNHLY and CDR2 FYNNEI. The CDR3 loop is CAGLAGSYNEQFF. As DNA, the CDR3 is TGTGCCGGGCTAGCGGGGTCTTACAATGAGCAGTTCTTC.

This clone showed up just once. The chain combines TRBV9 with TRBJ2-1, with D possibly being TRBD2 (6 bases). The germline gives CDR1 SGDLS, CDR2 YYNGEE. This CDR3 has 13 residues. V was trimmed by 4 bases and J by 10 bases, leaving 15 bases between them. The CDR3 loop reads CASSSRGEVEQFF. DNA for the CDR3: TGTGCCAGCAGCTCGCGGGGCGAGGTCGAGCAGTTCTTC.

This chain joins TRBV18 and TRBJ1-6; the D gene is possibly TRBD1 (5 bases). The CDR3 is 13 amino acids. Deletions cut 5 bases from V and 8 bases from J, with 10 bases between. Germline assignment: CDR1 KGHSH and CDR2 LQKENI. CDR3: CASSGREDSPLHF. The CDR3 region has the DNA TGTGCCAGCTCAGGCAGGGAGGATTCACCCCTCCACTTT.

The rearrangement links TRBV11-2 to TRBJ1-6; D gene uncertain. Germline values: CDR1 SGHAT, CDR2 FQNNGV. This CDR3 is built from 15 residues. Trimming pared 1 base from V and 10 bases from J, leaving 14 bases between. The CDR3 region has the DNA TGTGCCAGCAGCTTAGGGGCCATACCGGGGTCACCCCTCCACTTT. Protein sequence: CASSLGAIPGSPLHF.

With respect to this clone: Germline and junction disagree at one end, which may indicate a read error. V gene TRBV28 combines with J gene TRBJ2-1; 9 bases match TRBD2. From germline, CDR1 is MDHEN and CDR2 SYDVKM. This CDR3 region has 15 residues. The CDR3 nucleotides read TGTGCCAGCAGTTTAGGCGGGAGGGCCTACGATGAGCAGTTCTTC. Its translation: CASSLGGRAYDEQFF.

The chain recombines TRBV4-3 with TRBJ2-1; no reliable D call. Germline V gene data show CDR1 as LGHNA and CDR2 as YSLEER. This CDR3 is 14 amino acids long. The V and J ends lost 0 bases and 7 bases respectively, with 10 bases between them. CDR3 residues: CASSQDPRTNEQFF. CDR3 nucleotides: TGCGCCAGCAGCCAAGATCCCCGAACTAATGAGCAGTTCTTC.

This clone was seen only once. The CDR3 DNA is TGTGCCAGCAGCTTTTATACAGGGGGCATCTTTGGCATGAACACTGAAGCTTTCTTT. It is translated as CASSFYTGGIFGMNTEAFF. V usage is TRBV5-6 and J usage is TRBJ1-1, with 9 positions matching TRBD1. This CDR3 contains 19 residues. With V trimmed by 2 bases and J by 0 bases, 14 bases remained unmatched. Germline lookup yields CDR1 SGHDT and CDR2 YYEEEE.

V gene TRBV9 combines with J gene TRBJ2-3; TRBD1 agrees at 9 bases. The CDR3 totals 15 residues. Germline loops: CDR1 SGDLS, CDR2 YYNGEE. The V and J ends lost 1 base and 5 bases, in that order; junction bases with no gene match: 5. CDR3 residues: CASSVSGQGRDTQYF. CDR3 DNA: TGTGCCAGCAGCGTAAGCGGACAGGGGAGAGATACGCAGTATTTT.

This chain connects TRBV30 to TRBJ1-6; D call uncertain. Trimming took 2 bases from V and 6 from J, leaving 14 bases between them. The germline V gene has CDR1 GTSNPN and CDR2 SVGIG (reference sequence). The CDR3 extends over 15 amino acids. CDR3 amino acids: CAWSLPGHANSPLHF. DNA for the CDR3: TGTGCCTGGAGTCTCCCCGGTCATGCTAATTCACCCCTCCACTTT. Filled out from reference TRBV30 and TRBJ1-6, the complete variable domain reads SQTIHQWPATLVQPVGSPLSLECTVEGTSNPNLYWYRQAAGRGLQLLFYSVGIGQISSEVPQNLSASRPQDRQFILSSKKLLLSDSGFYLCAWSLPGHANSPLHFGNGTRLTVT.

The chain has TRBV5-5 and TRBJ2-7; perhaps TRBD2 as D (5 bases). The V gene's germline CDR1 is SGHKS and CDR2 YYEKEE (reference sequence). V was shortened by 2 bases and J by 5 bases, with 8 bases between the two germline ends. The CDR3 extends over 12 amino acids. In nucleotides, the CDR3 is TGTGCCAGCAGCTTAAACGGGAACGAGCAGTACTTC. This sequence encodes CASSLNGNEQYF.

The chain is built from TRBV5-1 and TRBJ2-5, with 14 bases matching TRBD2. The CDR3 loop spans 16 amino acids. Trimming cost V 4 bases and J 5 bases; bases outside gene matches: 7. Looked up from germline, CDR1 is SGHRS and CDR2 is YFSETQ. CDR3 in amino acids: CASSQGLAGASETQYF. The CDR3 coding sequence is TGCGCCAGCAGCCAGGGACTAGCGGGAGCGAGTGAGACCCAGTACTTC.

In DNA, the CDR3 is TGTGCCAGCAGTTACGCCCAGGGGAGAGGCGAGCAGTACTTC. It encodes CASSYAQGRGEQYF. V usage is TRBV6-5 and J usage is TRBJ2-7, with D tentatively TRBD1 (6 bases). Germline CDR1 and CDR2: MNHEY and SVGAGI. The ends were cut back, 2 bases at V and 6 bases at J, with 14 bases in the middle. The CDR3 runs to 14 residues.

The V and J genes are TRBV30 and TRBJ2-7; weak D call: TRBD1 (7 bases). Germline V gene lookup returns CDR1 GTSNPN and CDR2 SVGIG (reference sequence). The V end lost 2 bases, the J end lost 13 bases, and 18 bases lay between the germline ends. This CDR3 contains 12 residues. The CDR3 DNA reads as TGTGCCTGGAGTATAAGGAGGGGGCAGTATTACTTC. Residues: CAWSIRRGQYYF.

This rearrangement joins TRBV7-9 to TRBJ2-5; a weak D match, TRBD1 (6 bases). This CDR3 contains 13 residues. The germline V and J ends were trimmed by 4 bases and 5 bases, with 11 bases remaining between them. Germline V gene data show CDR1 as SEHNR and CDR2 as FQNEAQ (reference sequence). This CDR3 is CASSSTGWETQYF. CDR3 DNA: TGTGCCAGCAGCTCCACAGGGTGGGAGACCCAGTACTTC. The whole variable domain, filled in from reference TRBV7-9 and TRBJ2-5, reads DTGVSQNPRHKITKRGQNVTFRCDPISEHNRLYWYRQTLGQGPEFLTYFQNEAQLEKSRLLSDRFSAERPKGSFSTLEIQRTEQGDSAMYLCASSSTGWETQYFGPGTRLLVL.

V and J are TRBV5-8 and TRBJ2-5; the match to TRBD2 covers 11 bases. This CDR3 spans 15 amino acids. Germline V CDR1 and CDR2: SGHTS, YDEGEE. Germline trimming cut 2 bases from V and 3 bases from J; bases unmatched to any gene: 3. CDR3 in DNA: TGTGCCAGCAGCTTAGGGACTAGCGGAAAAGAGACCCAGTACTTC. Residues: CASSLGTSGKETQYF.

The genes are TRBV10-1 and TRBJ1-1; a weak D match, TRBD1 (5 bases). V was trimmed by 2 bases and J by 0 bases, leaving 13 bases between them. The germline gives CDR1 WNHNN, CDR2 SYGVQD (reference sequence). This CDR3 contains 16 residues. CDR3 DNA sequence: TGCGCCAGCAGTGAGAATCTGGGGGGAATGAACACTGAAGCTTTCTTT. This translates into CASSENLGGMNTEAFF.

Here the CDR3 DNA reads TGTGCCAGCAGCCTCCCTACTAGCGGGGACTCCTACGAGCAGTACTTC. Amino acid sequence: CASSLPTSGDSYEQYF. This chain joins TRBV7-2 and TRBJ2-7; 10 bases align to TRBD2. The CDR3 loop spans 16 amino acids. Germline assignment: CDR1 SGHTA and CDR2 FQGNSA. The V and J ends lost 5 bases and 0 bases, in that order; junction bases with no gene match: 7.